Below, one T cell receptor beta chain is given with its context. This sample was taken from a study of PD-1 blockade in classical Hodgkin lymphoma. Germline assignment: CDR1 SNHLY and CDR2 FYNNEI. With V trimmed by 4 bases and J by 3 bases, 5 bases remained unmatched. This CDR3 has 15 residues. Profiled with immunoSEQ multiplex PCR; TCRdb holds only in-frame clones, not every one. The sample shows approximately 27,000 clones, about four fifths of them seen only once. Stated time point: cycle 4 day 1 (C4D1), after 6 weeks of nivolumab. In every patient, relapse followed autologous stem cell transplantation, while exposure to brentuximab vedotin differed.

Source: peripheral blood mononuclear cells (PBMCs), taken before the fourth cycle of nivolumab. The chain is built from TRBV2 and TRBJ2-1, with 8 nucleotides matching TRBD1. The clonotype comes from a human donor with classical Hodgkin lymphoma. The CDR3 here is CASSGTGGHYNEQFF. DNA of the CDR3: TGTGCCAGCAGTGGTACAGGGGGTCACTACAATGAGCAGTTCTTC.